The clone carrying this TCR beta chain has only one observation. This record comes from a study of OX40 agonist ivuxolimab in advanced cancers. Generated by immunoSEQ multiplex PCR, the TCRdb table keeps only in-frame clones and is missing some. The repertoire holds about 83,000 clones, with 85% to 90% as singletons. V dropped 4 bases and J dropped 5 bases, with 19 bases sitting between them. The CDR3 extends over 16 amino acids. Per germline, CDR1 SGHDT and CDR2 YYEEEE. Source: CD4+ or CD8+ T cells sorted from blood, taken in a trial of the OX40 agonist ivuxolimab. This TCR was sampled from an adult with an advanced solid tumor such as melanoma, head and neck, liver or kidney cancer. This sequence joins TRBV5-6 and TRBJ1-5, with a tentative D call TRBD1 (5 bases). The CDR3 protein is CASSRLTGHTDQPQHF. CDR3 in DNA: TGTGCCAGCAGCCGCCTTACTGGACATACAGATCAGCCCCAGCATTTT.